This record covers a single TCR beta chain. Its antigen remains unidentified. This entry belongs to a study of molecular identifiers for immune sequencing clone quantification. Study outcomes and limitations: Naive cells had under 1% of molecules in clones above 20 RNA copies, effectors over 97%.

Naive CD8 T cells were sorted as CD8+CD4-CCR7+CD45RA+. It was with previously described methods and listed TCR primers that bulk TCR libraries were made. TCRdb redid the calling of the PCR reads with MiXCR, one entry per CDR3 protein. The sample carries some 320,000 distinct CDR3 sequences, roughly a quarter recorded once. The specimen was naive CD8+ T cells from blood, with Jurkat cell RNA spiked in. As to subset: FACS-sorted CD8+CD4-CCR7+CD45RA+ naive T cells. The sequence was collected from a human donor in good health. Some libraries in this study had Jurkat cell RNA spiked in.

CDR3 DNA sequence: TGTGCCAGCAGTTACTCGCTGCGTACTGAAGCTTTCTTT. Amino acids: CASSYSLRTEAFF. The chain uses TRBV6-5 and TRBJ1-1; D is unresolved. The CDR3 runs 13 residues. Trimming left V 0 bases short and J 5 bases short, with 7 bases between. Germline CDR1 is MNHEY and CDR2 is SVGAGI.